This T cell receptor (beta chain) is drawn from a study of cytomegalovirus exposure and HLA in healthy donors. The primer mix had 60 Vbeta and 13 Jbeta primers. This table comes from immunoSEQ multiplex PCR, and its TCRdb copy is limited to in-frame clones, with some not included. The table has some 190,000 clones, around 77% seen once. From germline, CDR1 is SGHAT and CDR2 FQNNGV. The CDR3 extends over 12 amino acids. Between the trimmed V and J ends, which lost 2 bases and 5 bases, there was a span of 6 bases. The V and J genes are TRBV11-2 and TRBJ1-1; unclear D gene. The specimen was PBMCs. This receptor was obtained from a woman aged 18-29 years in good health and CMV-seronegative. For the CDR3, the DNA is TGTGCCAGCAGCTTATCGGGGACTGAAGCTTTCTTT. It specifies CASSLSGTEAFF. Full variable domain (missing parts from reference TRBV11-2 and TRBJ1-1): EAGVAQSPRYKIIEKRQSVAFWCNPISGHATLYWYQQILGQGPKLLIQFQNNGVVDDSQLPKDRFSAERLKGVDSTLKIQPAKLEDSAVYLCASSLSGTEAFFGQGTRLTVV.